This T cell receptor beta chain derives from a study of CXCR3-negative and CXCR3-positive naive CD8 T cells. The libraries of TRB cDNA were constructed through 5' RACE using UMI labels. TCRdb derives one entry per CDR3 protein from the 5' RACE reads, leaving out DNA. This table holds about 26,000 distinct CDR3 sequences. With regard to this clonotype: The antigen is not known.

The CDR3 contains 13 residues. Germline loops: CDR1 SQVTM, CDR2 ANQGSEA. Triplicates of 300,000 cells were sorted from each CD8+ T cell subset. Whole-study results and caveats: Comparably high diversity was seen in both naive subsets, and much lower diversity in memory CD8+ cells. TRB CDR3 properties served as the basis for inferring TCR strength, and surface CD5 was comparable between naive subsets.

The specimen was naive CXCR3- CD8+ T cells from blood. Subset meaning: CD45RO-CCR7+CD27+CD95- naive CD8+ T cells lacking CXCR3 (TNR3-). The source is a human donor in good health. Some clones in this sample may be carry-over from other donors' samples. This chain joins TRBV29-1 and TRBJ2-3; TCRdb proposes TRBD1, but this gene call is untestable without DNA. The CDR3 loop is CSVSDRLTDTQYF.